This entry lists 31 T cell receptor beta chains sequenced from one sample in a study of blood T cell repertoires in COVID-19 (dated by TCRdb to between 2020 and 2021). Receptor amplification or capture employed the immunoSEQ multiplex PCR assay. This immuneACCESS table, as held by TCRdb, lists in-frame sequences with V and J called but not all clones. Of the missing ones, under half trace to an unresolved V gene in checked studies; the others have no known cause. The sample table lists about 140,000 clones, over 75% of them with a count of one. The ten largest account for roughly 2.9% of the sample. Sequencing was carried out using peripheral blood. These receptors originate from a man aged 45 to 65 with acute or convalescent COVID-19.

Here the CDR3 DNA reads TGTGCCAGCACGAGAGGAGGGACAGGGCAAGAGACCCAGTACTTC. Amino acids: CASTRGGTGQETQYF. The V call is TRBV6-5, the J call TRBJ2-5, with TRBD1 identical over 9 bases. This CDR3 contains 15 residues. Germline V lookup: CDR1 MNHEY, CDR2 SVGAGI. J lost 2 bases, V lost 7 bases, and 8 bases had no gene match.

V is TRBV7-9 and J is TRBJ2-5; 10 nucleotides line up with TRBD2. The CDR3 sequence is 16 residues long. Unmatched junction bases numbered 5, after V lost 1 base and J lost 3 bases. Germline V gene sequence: CDR1 SEHNR, CDR2 FQNEAQ (reference sequence). CDR3 amino acids: CASSLGTAGGEETQYF. The CDR3 region has the DNA TGTGCCAGCAGCTTAGGGACAGCGGGAGGGGAAGAGACCCAGTACTTC.

V gene TRBV4-1 combines with J gene TRBJ2-3; 11 nucleotides align to TRBD2. Losses at the gene ends were 2 bases for V and 0 bases for J; bases not matched to a gene: 4. The CDR3 totals 17 residues. CDR1 and CDR2 from the germline V gene are MGHRA and YSYEKL. CDR3 nucleotides: TGCGCCAGCAGCCAAATCCTAGCGGGAGGTAGCACAGATACGCAGTATTTT. It translates to CASSQILAGGSTDTQYF.

The CDR3 DNA is TGCGCCAGCAGTCAATTCCGCGGGGAGGGTAATTCACCCCTCCACTTT. This gives the protein CASSQFRGEGNSPLHF. This rearrangement joins TRBV23-1 to TRBJ1-6; D unclear. TRBV23-1 is an open reading frame, and its role is uncertain. Deletions cut 1 base from V and 6 bases from J, with 13 bases between. The CDR3 contains 16 residues.

This clone was counted once. The chain employs TRBV27 and TRBJ1-6; TRBD1 agrees at 9 bases. This CDR3 region has 15 residues. Germline lookup yields CDR1 MNHEY and CDR2 SMNVEV (reference sequence). Trimming at V came to 7 bases and at J to 7 bases, leaving 8 bases not matched to a gene. The CDR3 bases are TGTGCCAGCAAGGGGGAAGGACAGGGGAATTCACCCCTCCACTTT. Amino acid sequence: CASKGEGQGNSPLHF.

The chain couples TRBV30 to TRBJ2-1, with a weak D call TRBD2 (6 bases). Trimming took 6 bases from V and 10 from J, leaving 22 bases between them. This CDR3 contains 14 residues. Germline V lookup: CDR1 GTSNPN, CDR2 SVGIG (reference sequence). Here the CDR3 DNA reads TGTGCCTGTCCCAACGCGGGACCCTTTGGGGAGCAGTTCTTC. The encoded protein is CACPNAGPFGEQFF.

The V call is TRBV29-1, the J call TRBJ1-1, with D possibly being TRBD1 (5 bases). CDR3 size: 11 residues. V was shortened by 0 bases and J by 10 bases, with 9 bases between the two germline ends. Germline V gene lookup returns CDR1 SQVTM and CDR2 ANQGSEA. The DNA for the CDR3 is TGCAGCGTTGAAGACAGGGTTTCAGCTTTCTTT. Its translation: CSVEDRVSAFF.

This sequence joins TRBV2 and TRBJ1-2; D might be TRBD1 (5 bases). Germline CDR1 and CDR2: SNHLY and FYNNEI. The CDR3 spans 13 residues. V was trimmed by 5 bases and J by 6 bases, leaving 13 bases between them. The CDR3 reads CASSTDGGNGYTF. The CDR3 nucleotides read TGTGCCAGCAGTACGGACGGGGGGAATGGCTACACCTTC.

This chain connects TRBV11-3 to TRBJ2-1; tentative D call: TRBD1 (6 bases). V lost 5 bases, J lost 3 bases, and 11 bases lay in between. The V gene's germline CDR1 is SGHNT and CDR2 YENEEA. The CDR3 contains 14 residues. For the CDR3, the DNA is TGTGCCAGCAGCCCACAGGGTAACTACAATGAGCAGTTCTTC. Amino acid sequence: CASSPQGNYNEQFF.

The chain couples TRBV18 to TRBJ1-6; 8 bases are shared with TRBD1. The trim removed 3 bases at V and 3 bases at J, leaving 13 bases unmatched. Germline V gene lookup returns CDR1 KGHSH and CDR2 LQKENI. The length of the CDR3 is 19 residues. The CDR3 bases are TGTGCCAGCTCACCTACTACCGGGACAGGAGATAACTATAATTCACCCCTCCACTTT. Amino acids: CASSPTTGTGDNYNSPLHF.

J is TRBJ1-6 and V is TRBV16, with D perhaps matching TRBD1 (6 bases). CDR1 is KGHSY, CDR2 FQNENV, per germline. This CDR3 has 16 residues. V was shortened by 5 bases and J by 6 bases, with 17 bases between the two germline ends. CDR3 residues: CASSGVRGSGNSPLHF. In DNA, the CDR3 is TGTGCCAGCAGCGGGGTGAGGGGGTCAGGTAATTCACCCCTCCACTTT. Full variable domain (remainder filled in from reference TRBV16 and TRBJ1-6): GEEVAQTPKHLVRGEGQKAKLYCAPIKGHSYVFWYQQVLKNEFKFLISFQNENVFDETGMPKERFSAKCLPNSPCSLEIQATKLEDSAVYFCASSGVRGSGNSPLHFGNGTRLTVT.

The gene calls are TRBV4-1 and TRBJ2-7; tentative D call: TRBD1 (6 bases). CDR1 is MGHRA, CDR2 YSYEKL, per germline. CDR3 length: 16 residues. The V gene lost 2 bases and the J gene lost 2 bases, with 16 bases spanning the gap. The CDR3 spells CASSQTRAGVPYEQYF. CDR3 bases: TGCGCCAGCAGCCAAACTCGCGCAGGGGTACCCTACGAGCAGTACTTC.

The V and J genes are TRBV18 and TRBJ2-1; D not resolved. V was cut by 6 bases and J by 5 bases, with 17 bases left in between. Germline V CDR1 and CDR2: KGHSH, LQKENI. The CDR3 spans 15 residues. CDR3 bases: TGTGCCAGCTCGCACCAGCGCACTCTGGACAATGAGCAGTTCTTC. It codes for CASSHQRTLDNEQFF. The complete variable domain, with remaining parts taken from reference TRBV18 and TRBJ2-1, reads NAGVMQNPRHLVRRRGQEARLRCSPMKGHSHVYWYRQLPEEGLKFMVYLQKENIIDESGMPKERFSAEFPKEGPSILRIQQVVRGDSAAYFCASSHQRTLDNEQFFGPGTRLTVL.

The rearrangement uses TRBV18 and TRBJ2-7, with 10 bases fitting TRBD1. Germline CDR1 is KGHSH and CDR2 is LQKENI. This CDR3 comprises 13 residues. V lost 5 bases, J lost 5 bases, and 3 bases stayed unmatched. CDR3 region: CASSEGQGNEQYF. The CDR3 DNA sequence: TGTGCCAGCTCAGAGGGACAGGGGAACGAGCAGTACTTC.

V gene TRBV7-9 combines with J gene TRBJ2-7, with a possible D match to TRBD2 (6 bases). CDR1 is SEHNR, CDR2 FQNEAQ, per germline (reference sequence). Trimming stripped 5 bases from V and 0 bases from J, with 11 bases between. This CDR3 contains 14 residues. The CDR3 nucleotides read TGTGCCAGCAGCCTTTTGCGGGGCTCCTACGAGCAGTACTTC. Amino acid sequence: CASSLLRGSYEQYF. The full variable domain, rest sourced from reference TRBV7-9 and TRBJ2-7, is DTGVSQNPRHKITKRGQNVTFRCDPISEHNRLYWYRQTLGQGPEFLTYFQNEAQLEKSRLLSDRFSAERPKGSFSTLEIQRTEQGDSAMYLCASSLLRGSYEQYFGPGTRLTVT.

This clone was recorded only once. The genes are TRBV4-2 and TRBJ2-1; D gene ambiguous. The length of the CDR3 is 15 residues. Trimming took off 1 base at V and 10 bases at J, with 17 bases between the two ends. Per the germline V gene, CDR1 is LGHNA and CDR2 is YNFKEQ. This CDR3 reads CASSQVAILLAEQFF. The CDR3 DNA sequence: TGTGCCAGCAGCCAAGTCGCCATCCTTTTGGCCGAGCAGTTCTTC.

The rearrangement uses TRBV2 and TRBJ2-7; 9 nucleotides agree with TRBD1. Trimming at V came to 0 bases and at J to 6 bases, leaving 3 bases not matched to a gene. CDR3 length: 14 residues. Germline V gene sequence: CDR1 SNHLY, CDR2 FYNNEI. This CDR3 is CASSEAQQGAEQYF. CDR3 in DNA: TGTGCCAGCAGTGAAGCGCAACAGGGGGCCGAGCAGTACTTC.

This clone appeared once. The rearrangement uses TRBV12-3 or TRBV12-4 and TRBJ1-5; D unresolved. This CDR3 has 12 amino acids. V lost 6 bases and J 2 bases, leaving 5 bases between the germline ends. CDR3 sequence: CASSQGNQPQHF. In DNA form, the CDR3 reads TGTGCCAGCAGCCAGGGCAATCAGCCCCAGCATTTT.

The V call is TRBV24-1, the J call TRBJ2-1, with 12 bases aligning to TRBD1. The length of the CDR3 is 16 residues. The ends lost 4 bases at V and 6 bases at J; junction bases unmatched: 6. Looked up from germline, CDR1 is KGHDR and CDR2 is SFDVKD. The chain's CDR3 is CATSELGQGARNEQFF. CDR3 nucleotides: TGTGCCACCAGTGAATTGGGACAGGGGGCGCGCAATGAGCAGTTCTTC.

The V and J genes are TRBV9 and TRBJ1-1; 8 bases are a match to TRBD1. Trimming cost V 3 bases and J 4 bases; bases outside gene matches: 14. Germline CDR1 and CDR2: SGDLS and YYNGEE. This CDR3 is built from 17 residues. The CDR3 sequence is CASSAERTGRASTEAFF. CDR3 coding DNA: TGTGCCAGCAGCGCAGAGAGGACAGGGCGCGCTAGCACTGAAGCTTTCTTT.

The chain uses TRBV10-3 and TRBJ2-5, with 12 bases aligning to TRBD1. V lost 6 bases, J lost 4 bases, and 3 bases stayed unmatched. The germline V gene encodes CDR1 ENHRY and CDR2 SYGVKD. The CDR3 loop spans 14 amino acids. CDR3 coding DNA: TGTGCCATCAGGGGACAGGGGGCGGGAGAGACCCAGTACTTC. Amino acid sequence: CAIRGQGAGETQYF.

The genes are TRBV10-3 and TRBJ2-7; unclear D gene. Trimming removed 0 bases at V and 8 bases at J, with 8 bases between. Germline CDR1 is ENHRY and CDR2 is SYGVKD. This CDR3 region has 12 residues. CDR3 coding DNA: TGTGCCATCAGTGAGTCAAGCTTACAGCAGTACTTC. Amino acids: CAISESSLQQYF.

V and J are TRBV27 and TRBJ2-7; possible D gene TRBD2, 5 bases. V shed 0 bases and J shed 5 bases, with 11 bases lying between them. This CDR3 contains 14 residues. The germline V gene has CDR1 MNHEY and CDR2 SMNVEV (reference sequence). The DNA of the CDR3 is TGTGCCAGCAGTTTATCGAGAGGGATCCACGAGCAGTACTTC. It is translated as CASSLSRGIHEQYF.

The chain combines TRBV3-1 (or the pseudogene TRBV3-2) with TRBJ1-4; tentatively, D is TRBD1 (6 bases). Germline V gene lookup returns CDR1 LGHDT and CDR2 YNNKEL (reference sequence). The CDR3 sequence is 15 residues long. Trimming left V 1 base short and J 3 bases short, with 9 bases between. CDR3 in amino acids: CASSQGYRANEKLFF. For the CDR3, the DNA is TGTGCCAGCAGCCAAGGGTACAGGGCTAATGAAAAACTGTTTTTT.

The genes are TRBV5-4 and TRBJ2-7; D may be TRBD2 (6 bases). Germline lookup yields CDR1 SGHNT and CDR2 YYREEE (reference sequence). V lost 4 bases and J lost 3, with 17 bases in between. The CDR3 extends over 15 amino acids. The CDR3, as DNA: TGTGCCAGCAGCCCCGGGAGCCCGTATGTCTACGAGCAGTACTTC. Encoded protein: CASSPGSPYVYEQYF.

The chain uses TRBV7-8 and TRBJ2-7; 7 bases map to TRBD1. V gave up 3 bases and J gave up 2 bases; unmatched junction bases: 7. In germline, CDR1 is SGHVS, CDR2 FQNEAQ. This CDR3 comprises 15 residues. CDR3 amino acids: CASSFYRTGAYEQYF. The CDR3, as DNA: TGTGCCAGCAGCTTCTATAGGACAGGCGCCTACGAGCAGTACTTC.

This sequence joins TRBV27 and TRBJ1-5; D unresolved. Trimming cost V 2 bases and J 0 bases, with 8 bases left between them. CDR3 length equals 15 residues. Looked up from germline, CDR1 is MNHEY and CDR2 is SMNVEV (reference sequence). The DNA for the CDR3 is TGTGCCAGCAGTTTAAGGTCAGGTAGCAATCAGCCCCAGCATTTT. Translated, it gives CASSLRSGSNQPQHF.

V gene TRBV15 combines with J gene TRBJ1-1, with a tentative D call TRBD1 (6 bases). With 2 bases removed from V and 3 bases from J, the gap between germline ends came to 10 bases. Looked up from germline, CDR1 is LNHNV and CDR2 is YYDKDF (reference sequence). The CDR3 has 14 residues. The CDR3 DNA reads as TGTGCCACCAGCAGAAAGGCAGGGGACACTGAAGCTTTCTTT. It is translated as CATSRKAGDTEAFF.

As for this clone: At the DNA level, this CDR3 is encoded by other sequences in the same sample as well. This chain links TRBV12-3 or TRBV12-4 with TRBJ1-1; maybe TRBD1 (5 bases). V was clipped by 2 bases and J by 1 base, with 5 bases between them. The CDR3 is 13 amino acids. The CDR3 spells CASSLTGNTEAFF. Here the CDR3 DNA reads TGTGCCAGCAGTTTAACAGGGAACACTGAAGCTTTCTTT.

This clone came up a few times. J is TRBJ1-2 and V is TRBV30; the D gene is possibly TRBD1 (6 bases). CDR1 is GTSNPN, CDR2 SVGIG, per germline (reference sequence). There are 13 residues in the CDR3. V lost 4 bases, J lost 8 bases, and 17 bases lay in between. CDR3 in amino acids: CAWTLGTGWGYTF. The CDR3 DNA reads as TGTGCCTGGACCCTGGGCACAGGGTGGGGCTACACCTTC.

The chain is built from TRBV7-2 and TRBJ2-1; 7 bases map to TRBD2. This CDR3 region has 14 residues. V dropped 5 bases and J dropped 7; count of bases not matched to a gene: 8. Germline CDR1 and CDR2: SGHTA and FQGNSA. The CDR3 region is CASSNRAGENEQFF. CDR3 coding DNA: TGTGCCAGCAGCAACCGGGCGGGAGAGAATGAGCAGTTCTTC.